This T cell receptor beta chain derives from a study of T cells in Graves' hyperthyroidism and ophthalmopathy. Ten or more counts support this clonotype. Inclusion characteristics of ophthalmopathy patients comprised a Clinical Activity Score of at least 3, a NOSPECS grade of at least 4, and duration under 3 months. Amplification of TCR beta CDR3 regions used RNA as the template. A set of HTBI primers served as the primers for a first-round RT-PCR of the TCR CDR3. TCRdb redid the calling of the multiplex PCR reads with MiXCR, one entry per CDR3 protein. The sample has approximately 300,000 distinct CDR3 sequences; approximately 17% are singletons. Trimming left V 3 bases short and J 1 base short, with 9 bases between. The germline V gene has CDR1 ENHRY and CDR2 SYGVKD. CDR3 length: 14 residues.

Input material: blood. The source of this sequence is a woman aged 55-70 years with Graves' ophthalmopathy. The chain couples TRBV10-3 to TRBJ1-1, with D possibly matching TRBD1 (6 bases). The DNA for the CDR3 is TGTGCCATCAGTGATCCGGGACAGAACACTGAAGCTTTCTTT. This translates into CAISDPGQNTEAFF.